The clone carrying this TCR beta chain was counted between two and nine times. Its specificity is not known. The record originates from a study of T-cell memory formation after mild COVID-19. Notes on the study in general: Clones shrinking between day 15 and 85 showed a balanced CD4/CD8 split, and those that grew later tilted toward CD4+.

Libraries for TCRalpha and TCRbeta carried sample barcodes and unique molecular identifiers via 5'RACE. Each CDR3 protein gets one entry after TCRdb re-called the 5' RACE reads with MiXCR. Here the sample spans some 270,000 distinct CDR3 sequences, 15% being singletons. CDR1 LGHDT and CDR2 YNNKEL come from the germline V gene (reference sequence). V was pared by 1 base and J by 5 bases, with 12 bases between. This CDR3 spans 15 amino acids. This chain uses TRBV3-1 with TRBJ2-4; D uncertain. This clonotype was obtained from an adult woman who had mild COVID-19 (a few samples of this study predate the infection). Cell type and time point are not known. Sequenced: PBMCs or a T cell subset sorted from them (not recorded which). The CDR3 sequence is CASSQGNSYENIQYF. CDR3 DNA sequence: TGTGCCAGCAGCCAAGGTAATAGCTACGAAAACATTCAGTACTTC.